This T cell receptor beta chain was sequenced for a study of a mutant IDH1 vaccine in newly diagnosed glioma. Germline assignment: CDR1 LGHNA and CDR2 YSLEER. The CDR3 length is 15 residues. The V end lost 0 bases, the J end lost 4 bases, and 13 bases lay between the germline ends. Generated by immunoSEQ multiplex PCR, the TCRdb table keeps only in-frame clones and is missing some. The profile shows approximately 50,000 clones, around 87% of them singletons. Concerning this clone itself: The antigen remains undetermined.

Study outcomes and limitations: Changes in the top peripheral T cell clonotypes seemingly had no bearing on pseudoprogression.

Regarding time point: week 23, last vaccination. Topical imiquimod was applied with each vaccine dose, which held 300 ug of mutant IDH1 20-mer peptide. This sequence originates from a man between 40 and 49 years old with glioma. The source material was PBMCs, sampled from a glioma patient whose treatment included an IDH1 peptide vaccine. This sequence joins TRBV4-3 and TRBJ2-7; D might be TRBD1 (5 bases). The CDR3 bases are TGCGCCAGCAGCCAAGATTGGGGCACTGCTTACGAGCAGTACTTC. It codes for CASSQDWGTAYEQYF.